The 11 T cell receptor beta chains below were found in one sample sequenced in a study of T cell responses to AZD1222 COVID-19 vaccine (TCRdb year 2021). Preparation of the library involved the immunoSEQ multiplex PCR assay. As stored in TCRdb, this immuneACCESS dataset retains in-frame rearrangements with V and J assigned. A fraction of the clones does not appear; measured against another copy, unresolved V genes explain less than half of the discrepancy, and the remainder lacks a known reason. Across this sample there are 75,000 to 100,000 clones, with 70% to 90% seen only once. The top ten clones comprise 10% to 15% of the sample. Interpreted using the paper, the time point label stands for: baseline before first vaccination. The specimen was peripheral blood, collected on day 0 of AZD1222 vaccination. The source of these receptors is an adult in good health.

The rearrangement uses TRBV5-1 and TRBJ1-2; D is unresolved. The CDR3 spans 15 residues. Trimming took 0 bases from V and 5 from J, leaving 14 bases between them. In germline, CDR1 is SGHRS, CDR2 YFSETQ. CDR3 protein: CASSLAPEGGYGYTF. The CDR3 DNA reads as TGCGCCAGCAGCTTGGCACCCGAGGGAGGGTATGGCTACACCTTC.

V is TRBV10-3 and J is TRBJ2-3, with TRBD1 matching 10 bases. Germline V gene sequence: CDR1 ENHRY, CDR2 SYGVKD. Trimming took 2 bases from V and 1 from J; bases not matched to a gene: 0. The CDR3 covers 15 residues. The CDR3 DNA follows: TGTGCCATCAGTGAGGGGACAGGGGGCACAGATACGCAGTATTTT. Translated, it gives CAISEGTGGTDTQYF.

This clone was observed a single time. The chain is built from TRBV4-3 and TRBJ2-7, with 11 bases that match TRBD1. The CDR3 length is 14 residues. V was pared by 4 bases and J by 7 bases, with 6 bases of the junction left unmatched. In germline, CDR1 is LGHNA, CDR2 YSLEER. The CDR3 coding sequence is TGCGCCAGCAGCCGGGGACAGGGGGGCGGGGAGCAGTACTTC. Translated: CASSRGQGGGEQYF.

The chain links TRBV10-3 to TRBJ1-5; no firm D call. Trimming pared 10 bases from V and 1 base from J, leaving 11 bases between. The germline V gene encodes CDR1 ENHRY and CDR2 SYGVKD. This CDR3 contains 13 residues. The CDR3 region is CATTARSNQPQHF. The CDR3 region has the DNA TGTGCCACCACCGCACGGAGCAATCAGCCCCAGCATTTT.

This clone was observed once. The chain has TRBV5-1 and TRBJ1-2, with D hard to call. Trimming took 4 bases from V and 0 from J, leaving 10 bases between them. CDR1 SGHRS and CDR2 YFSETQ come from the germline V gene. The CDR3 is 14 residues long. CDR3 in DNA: TGCGCCAGCAGCGACCTGACTGCTAACTATGGCTACACCTTC. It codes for CASSDLTANYGYTF. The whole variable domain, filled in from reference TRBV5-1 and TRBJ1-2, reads KAGVTQTPRYLIKTRGQQVTLSCSPISGHRSVSWYQQTPGQGLQFLFEYFSETQRNKGNFPGRFSGRQFSNSRSEMNVSTLELGDSALYLCASSDLTANYGYTFGSGTRLTVV.

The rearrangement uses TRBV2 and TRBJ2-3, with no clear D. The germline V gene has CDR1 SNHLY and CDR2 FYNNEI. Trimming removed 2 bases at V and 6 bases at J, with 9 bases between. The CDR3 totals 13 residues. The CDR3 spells CASSEIPGDTQYF. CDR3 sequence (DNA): TGTGCCAGCAGTGAAATCCCCGGGGATACGCAGTATTTT.

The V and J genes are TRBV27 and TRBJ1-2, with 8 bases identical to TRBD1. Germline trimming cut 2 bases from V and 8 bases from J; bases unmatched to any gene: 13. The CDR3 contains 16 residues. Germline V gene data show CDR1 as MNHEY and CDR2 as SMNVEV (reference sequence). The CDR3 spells CASSLLPLPAGGGYTF. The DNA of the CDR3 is TGTGCCAGCAGTTTACTCCCCCTCCCGGCAGGGGGCGGCTACACCTTC.

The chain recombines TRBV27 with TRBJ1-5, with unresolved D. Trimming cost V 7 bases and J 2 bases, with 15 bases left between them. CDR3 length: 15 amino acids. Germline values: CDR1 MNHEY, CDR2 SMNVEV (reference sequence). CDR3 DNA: TGTGCCAGCAAGAGGTACGTTGGTGGCAATCAGCCCCAGCATTTT. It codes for CASKRYVGGNQPQHF.

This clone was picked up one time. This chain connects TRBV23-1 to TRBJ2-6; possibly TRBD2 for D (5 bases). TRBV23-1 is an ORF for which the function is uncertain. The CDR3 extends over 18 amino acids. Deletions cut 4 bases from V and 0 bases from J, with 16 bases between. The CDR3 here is CASSPRGDSRSGANVLTF. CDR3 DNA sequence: TGCGCCAGCAGTCCACGGGGAGATTCTCGCTCTGGGGCCAACGTCCTGACTTTC.

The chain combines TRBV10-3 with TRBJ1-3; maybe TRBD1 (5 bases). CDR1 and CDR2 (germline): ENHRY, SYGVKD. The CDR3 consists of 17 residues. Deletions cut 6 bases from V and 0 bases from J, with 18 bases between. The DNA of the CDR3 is TGTGCCATCAGAGGCGGTACGGGACCGCCCTCTGGAAACACCATATATTTT. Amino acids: CAIRGGTGPPSGNTIYF.

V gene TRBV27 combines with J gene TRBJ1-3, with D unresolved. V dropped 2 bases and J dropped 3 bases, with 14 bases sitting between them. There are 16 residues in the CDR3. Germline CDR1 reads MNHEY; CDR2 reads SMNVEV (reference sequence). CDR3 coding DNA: TGTGCCAGCAGTTTAAATTCAGGAGGTAGTGGAAACACCATATATTTT. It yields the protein CASSLNSGGSGNTIYF.